Here is one T cell receptor (beta chain) with its context. Its antigen is not yet known. No quality values exist for individual bases; no much larger clone is one base distant. To sequence the TCRbeta CDR3 region, genomic DNA was isolated from the sorted cells. The immunoSEQ Assay was used for sequencing of TCRbeta CDR3 regions. The source is immuneACCESS, and TCRdb retained only in-frame sequences with V and J called. Part of the clones is not carried over; for the studies checked, unresolved V genes explain less than half of this, and the remainder is unexplained. The sample includes 68,000 or so clones, with roughly 84% observed a single time. The biggest ten clones account for around 1.4% of the sample. The CDR3, cysteine through phenylalanine, is 14 amino acids long. The only DNA kept is the CDR3, 42 bases in frame from the first base. The V end loses 1 base and the J end loses 3 bases, and a stretch of 9 bases separates them. From a lookup of the germline V gene (reference sequence), CDR1 and CDR2 are MNHNY and SVGAGI.

This specimen belongs to a study of OX40 agonist ivuxolimab in advanced cancers. Some background on the complete study: Ivuxolimab was a fully human IgG2 agonistic monoclonal antibody targeting the costimulatory receptor OX40 (CD134). Intravenous ivuxolimab was administered to patients every 2 weeks at six dose levels: 0.01, 0.1, 0.3, 1.5, 3 and 10 mg/kg. Of the approximately 53 patients in dose escalation, approximately 20 had hepatocellular carcinoma, some 15 had melanoma, 9 had renal cell carcinoma and 9 had head and neck cancer. A male proportion of under 85% and a mean age of 60 years, ranging from about 23 to 90, were recorded for the dose-escalation cohort. Prior anti-PD-1, anti-PD-L1 or anti-CTLA-4 therapy was permitted, and checkpoint inhibitors had been received by about 37% of dose-escalation patients. Partial responses were achieved by three dose-escalation patients, of whom one had hepatocellular carcinoma and two had cutaneous melanoma. Peripheral TCRbeta sequencing was intended to test whether TCR sequence diversity was altered and clonal T-cell expansion was caused by ivuxolimab. The paper reports the monotherapy dose-escalation portion (N = 52 patients) of the phase I ivuxolimab trial. Paper-wide results and their limitations: Antigen specificity was not determined for the clonally expanded peripheral T cells. Partial responders in the 0.1-3.0 mg/kg groups had among the lowest normalized peripheral clonal expansion, especially among CD8+ T cells. After ivuxolimab, expanded clones were on average more numerous among CD8+ T cells than among CD4+ T cells. Clonal expansion of both CD4+ and CD8+ blood T cells was observed from baseline to week 6 at doses 0.1 to 3.0 mg/kg. Low levels of normalized T-cell clonal expansion were also seen in some nonresponding patients.

Patients with autoimmune disease history or receiving systemic immunosuppression were excluded from the trial. Peripheral blood for TCR sequencing was drawn from every dose cohort at baseline, at cycle 4 day 1 and at cycle 7 day 1. The samples were taken from a phase I, first-in-human, multicenter, open-label dose-escalation trial of ivuxolimab. Adults with locally advanced or metastatic melanoma, renal cell carcinoma, hepatocellular carcinoma or head and neck squamous cell carcinoma were enrolled in the trial. CD4+ and CD8+ T cells were sorted separately from peripheral blood before TCR sequencing.

The chain is assembled from TRBV6-6 and TRBJ2-5; there is no confident call for the D gene. The sequencing here drew on CD4+ or CD8+ T cells sorted from blood, taken in a trial of the OX40 agonist ivuxolimab. The TCR sequence derives from an adult with an advanced solid tumor such as melanoma, head and neck, liver or kidney cancer. The DNA is as follows: TGTGCCAGCAGTTACTTGTCAGGAAAAGAGACCCAGTACTTC. This yields the protein CASSYLSGKETQYF.